This TCR beta chain emerged from a study of Graves' ophthalmopathy and Graves' hyperthyroidism. The CDR3 runs to 15 residues. Someone took the PBMCs out of 10 ml of fresh peripheral blood. RNA served as the template for amplifying TCR beta CDR3 regions. HTBI-primed RT-PCR formed the first round, and a multiplex PCR formed the second. Via MiXCR, TCRdb re-called the multiplex PCR reads, giving one row per CDR3 protein. Of approximately 700,000 distinct CDR3 sequences detected, 35% to 45% appear once; the ten largest clones hold 3% to 4%. This clonotype was counted between two and nine times. The chain links TRBV12-3 or TRBV12-4 to TRBJ2-7; a weak D match, TRBD2 (6 bases). The sample consisted of peripheral blood. The clonotype comes from an adult man with Graves' ophthalmopathy. CDR3 bases: TGTGCTAGTGGTTTGGTACTAGGAGGGAACCACGAGCAGTACTTC. Amino acid sequence: CASGLVLGGNHEQYF.